One and the same sample provided the 13 T cell receptor beta chains below, sequenced in a study of post-analysis software for immune sequencing data. Findings and limits, study-wide: TRBV segments more frequent in patients than in controls numbered roughly 5 and included TRBV5-6, TRBV5-1 and TRBV20-1.

Unique molecular identifiers tagged the TCR beta cDNA libraries. TCRdb analysed the PCR reads with MiXCR anew, one entry per CDR3 protein. The table records fewer than 850,000 distinct CDR3 sequences, roughly 30% of them present only once. The antigens of these receptors remain unknown. What was sequenced was blood. The source of these receptors is a girl aged 5-17 years with multiple sclerosis.

This clonotype appeared a few times. This chain joins TRBV7-2 and TRBJ2-5; 8 bases agree with TRBD2. The CDR3 length is 15 residues. CDR1 is SGHTA, CDR2 FQGNSA, per germline. Unmatched junction bases numbered 10, after V lost 6 bases and J lost 4 bases. This CDR3 is CASRQTLAVGETQYF. CDR3 in DNA: TGTGCCAGCAGGCAAACACTAGCGGTCGGAGAGACCCAGTACTTC.

Only a few counts were recorded for this clonotype. This rearrangement joins TRBV2 to TRBJ1-6; D remains unclear. V was cut by 7 bases and J by 7 bases, with 17 bases left in between. The germline gives CDR1 SNHLY, CDR2 FYNNEI. There are 15 residues in the CDR3. For the CDR3, the DNA is TGTGCCAGCACGGAACAGACGGCTTGGAATTCACCCCTCCACTTT. Translation: CASTEQTAWNSPLHF.

This clonotype was picked up a small number of times. The CDR3 sequence: CSAPLINGYTF. CDR3 DNA: TGCAGTGCGCCCCTTATCAATGGCTACACCTTC. The genes are TRBV20-1 and TRBJ1-2; D remains unclear. Germline V CDR1 and CDR2: DFQATT, SNEGSKA (reference sequence). V was shortened by 6 bases and J by 6 bases, with 11 bases between the two germline ends. The length of the CDR3 is 11 residues.

The genes are TRBV5-6 and TRBJ2-3, with D hard to call. Germline V gives CDR1 SGHDT, CDR2 YYEEEE. The CDR3 contains 14 residues. Between the trimmed V and J ends, which lost 2 bases and 6 bases, there was a span of 13 bases. This CDR3 reads CASSFAQSGDTQYF. In DNA, the CDR3 is TGTGCCAGCAGCTTTGCGCAGTCTGGGGATACGCAGTATTTT.

The genes are TRBV5-5 and TRBJ1-4, with TRBD1 as a possible D gene (6 bases). This CDR3 has 14 amino acids. V was shortened by 3 bases and J by 7 bases, with 13 bases between the two germline ends. The V gene's germline CDR1 is SGHKS and CDR2 YYEKEE (reference sequence). CDR3 sequence: CASSYRVSSEKLFF. The CDR3 bases are TGTGCCAGCAGCTACAGGGTCTCTAGTGAAAAACTGTTTTTT.

As DNA, the CDR3 is TGTGCCAGCAGCCCGACAGAGTTGAAAGAAAAACTGTTTTTT. As protein: CASSPTELKEKLFF. The chain has TRBV3-1 and TRBJ1-4, with a weak D call TRBD1 (5 bases). V lost 4 bases to trimming and J lost 8 bases, with 14 bases between them. The CDR3 loop spans 14 amino acids. Germline V gene data show CDR1 as LGHDT and CDR2 as YNNKEL (reference sequence).

J is TRBJ1-1 and V is TRBV5-1, with D maybe TRBD1 (6 bases). V dropped 2 bases and J dropped 4 bases, with 12 bases sitting between them. The CDR3 extends over 14 amino acids. Germline CDR1 reads SGHRS; CDR2 reads YFSETQ. CDR3 sequence: CASSLIQGTTEAFF. The DNA of the CDR3 is TGCGCCAGCAGCTTAATACAGGGCACCACTGAAGCTTTCTTT.

This clonotype has just a few counts. The genes are TRBV9 and TRBJ2-2; possibly TRBD1 for D (6 bases). Germline lookup yields CDR1 SGDLS and CDR2 YYNGEE. Trimming pared 0 bases from V and 6 bases from J, leaving 18 bases between. CDR3 size: 17 residues. The CDR3 DNA sequence: TGTGCCAGCAGCGTAGGATGGTTGGGGGCGGTCGCCGGGGAGCTGTTTTTT. It codes for CASSVGWLGAVAGELFF.

The chain is built from TRBV5-1 and TRBJ2-1; D is undetermined. Between the trimmed V and J ends, which lost 0 bases and 9 bases, there was a span of 13 bases. CDR3 length equals 14 residues. Per germline, CDR1 SGHRS and CDR2 YFSETQ. CDR3 sequence: CASSLEFPRGEQFF. CDR3 sequence (DNA): TGCGCCAGCAGCTTGGAATTCCCCCGCGGTGAGCAGTTCTTC.

The V gene is TRBV9, the J gene TRBJ2-3; D could derive from TRBD1 or TRBD2 (6 bases each). Trimming took 1 base from V and 3 from J, leaving 9 bases between them. CDR3 length equals 14 residues. Per germline, CDR1 SGDLS and CDR2 YYNGEE. In DNA form, the CDR3 reads TGTGCCAGCAGCGTAAGGGGGGCTACAGATACGCAGTATTTT. It is translated as CASSVRGATDTQYF.

The gene calls are TRBV4-1 and TRBJ2-6; 7 bases align to TRBD1. The V gene end was trimmed by 2 bases and the J gene end by 0 bases; junction bases not matched to a gene: 7. Germline assignment: CDR1 MGHRA and CDR2 YSYEKL. The length of the CDR3 is 18 residues. CDR3 in amino acids: CASSQPGQLFSGANVLTF. The DNA of the CDR3 is TGCGCCAGCAGCCAACCGGGACAGCTTTTCTCTGGGGCCAACGTCCTGACTTTC.

The DNA of the CDR3 is TGTGCCAGCAGGCGTAGACTAGCTACGAACACCGGGGAGCTGTTTTTT. Its translation is CASRRRLATNTGELFF. The chain joins TRBV27 to TRBJ2-2, with TRBD2 identical over 7 bases. The germline V gene has CDR1 MNHEY and CDR2 SMNVEV (reference sequence). Trimming cost V 6 bases and J 0 bases; bases outside gene matches: 7. There are 16 residues in the CDR3.

This rearrangement joins TRBV20-1 to TRBJ2-1, with TRBD2 matching over 7 bases. The J segment lost 4 bases and the V segment lost 3 bases, leaving 12 bases of the junction unmatched. Germline V lookup: CDR1 DFQATT, CDR2 SNEGSKA (reference sequence). There are 16 residues in the CDR3. The CDR3 DNA sequence: TGCAGTGCTAGCCAGGTTATGAGCGGGGTATACAATGAGCAGTTCTTC. As protein: CSASQVMSGVYNEQFF.